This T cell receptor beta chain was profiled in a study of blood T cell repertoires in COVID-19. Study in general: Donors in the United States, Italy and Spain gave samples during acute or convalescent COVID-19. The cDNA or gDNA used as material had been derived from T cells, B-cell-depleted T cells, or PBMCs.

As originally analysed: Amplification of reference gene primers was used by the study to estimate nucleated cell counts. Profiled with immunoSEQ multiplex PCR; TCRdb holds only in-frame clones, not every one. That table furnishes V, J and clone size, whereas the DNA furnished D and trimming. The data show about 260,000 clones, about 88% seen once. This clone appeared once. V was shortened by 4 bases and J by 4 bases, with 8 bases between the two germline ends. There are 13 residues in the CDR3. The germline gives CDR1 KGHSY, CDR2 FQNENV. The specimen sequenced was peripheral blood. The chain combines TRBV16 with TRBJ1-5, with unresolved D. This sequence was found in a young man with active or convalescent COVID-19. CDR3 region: CASSRGLNQPQHF. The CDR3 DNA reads TGTGCCAGCAGCCGTGGCTTAAATCAGCCCCAGCATTTT.